The source of this T cell receptor (beta chain) is a study of cytomegalovirus exposure and HLA in healthy donors. This CDR3 has 15 residues. The germline CDR1 and CDR2 sequences are SEHNR and FQNEAQ (reference sequence). A note on this clone: The junction does not match germline at one end; this may be a read error.

The PCR had 60 Vbeta and 13 Jbeta primers. Assay used: immunoSEQ multiplex PCR; TCRdb lists only in-frame clones, some missing. The data show about 160,000 clones, around 77% seen once. This clonotype was obtained from a woman in her twenties or thirties in good health and CMV-seronegative. The genes are TRBV7-9 and TRBJ2-7, with 8 bases lining up with TRBD1. Sequencing was done on a sample of PBMCs. The CDR3 bases are TGTTCCAGCAGCCATACAGGGACAGGTTCCTACGAGCAGTACTTC. Translated, it gives CSSSHTGTGSYEQYF.